Each of the 29 T cell receptor beta chains below was sequenced from the same sample in a study. TCRdb itself ran the 5' RACE reads through MiXCR, one entry per CDR3 protein. Of roughly 44,000 distinct CDR3 sequences in the sample, just under 30% were seen once. What was sequenced was memory CD4+ T cells sorted from a lymph node. Noted subset: memory CD4+ T cells, CD4+CD45RO+CD25-. All receptors derive from a female donor with breast cancer.

The chain has TRBV4-1 and TRBJ2-1; the D is unclear. Germline V lookup: CDR1 MGHRA, CDR2 YSYEKL. The CDR3 runs 15 residues. Trimming shortened V by 5 bases and J by 0 bases, and 11 bases separated the two germline ends. CDR3 DNA sequence: TGCGCCAGCAGCTTCAGACCGAGCTCCTACAATGAGCAGTTCTTC. Translation: CASSFRPSSYNEQFF.

The sample holds many counts of this clonotype. CDR3: CASGNQPQHF. In DNA, the CDR3 is TGTGCCAGCGGAAATCAGCCCCAGCATTTT. The chain has TRBV12-3 or TRBV12-4 and TRBJ1-5, with D unclear. The CDR3 spans 10 residues. Trimming removed 8 bases at V and 4 bases at J, with 3 bases between.

A word on this clonotype: A read error may account for a junction end that differs from germline. The chain employs TRBV4-1 and TRBJ1-5; TRBD1 is a possible D gene (5 bases). This CDR3 has 14 amino acids. Germline assignment: CDR1 MGHRA and CDR2 YSYEKL. The CDR3 nucleotides are TGCGCCAGCAGTCAAGGGGTACAAATTCAGCCCCAGCATTTT. The encoded protein is CASSQGVQIQPQHF.

This chain joins TRBV6-5 and TRBJ2-6; weak D call: TRBD2 (5 bases). This CDR3 is built from 17 residues. Looked up from germline, CDR1 is MNHEY and CDR2 is SVGAGI. V was pared by 6 bases and J by 0 bases, with 15 bases between. The CDR3 loop reads CASRPGDIPSGANVLTF. As DNA, the CDR3 is TGTGCCAGCAGACCCGGGGATATTCCCTCTGGGGCCAACGTCCTGACTTTC.

V gene TRBV6-1 combines with J gene TRBJ1-2, with D unclear. CDR1 and CDR2 (germline): MNHNS, SASEGT. This CDR3 spans 15 amino acids. V shed 2 bases and J shed 5 bases, with 15 bases lying between them. The CDR3 nucleotides read TGTGCCAGCAGTGAAACCCAGGTTGGGGAATATGGCTACACCTTC. It codes for CASSETQVGEYGYTF.

The V and J genes are TRBV5-1 and TRBJ2-1; TRBD2 agrees at 7 bases. Looked up from germline, CDR1 is SGHRS and CDR2 is YFSETQ. With V trimmed by 0 bases and J by 8 bases, 5 bases remained unmatched. The CDR3 sequence is 14 residues long. CDR3 loop: CASSLGTAGDEQFF. In nucleotides, the CDR3 is TGCGCCAGCAGCTTGGGGACCGCGGGGGATGAGCAGTTCTTC.

This rearrangement joins TRBV6-2 or TRBV6-3 to TRBJ2-7; TRBD2 agrees at 7 bases. Germline values: CDR1 MNHEY, CDR2 SVGEGT. The trim removed 7 bases at V and 1 base at J, leaving 10 bases unmatched. The CDR3 length is 15 residues. The CDR3 spells CASTLGAGVSYEQYF. CDR3 DNA sequence: TGTGCCAGCACCCTTGGGGCGGGAGTTTCCTACGAGCAGTACTTC.

Concerning this clonotype itself: This may stem from a read error, because a much larger clone lies one nucleotide away. V gene TRBV9 combines with J gene TRBJ2-5; D is perhaps TRBD1 (6 bases). The V end was cut by 7 bases, the J end by 5 bases, with 21 bases between. Germline values: CDR1 SGDLS, CDR2 YYNGEE. The CDR3 runs to 15 residues. The CDR3, as DNA: TGTGCCAGCGGCGCCGGGGACACCGATAAGGAGACCCAGTACTTC. This sequence encodes CASGAGDTDKETQYF.

This clonotype was seen at least ten times. This chain joins TRBV5-1 and TRBJ2-5; D possibly corresponds to TRBD1 (5 bases). The germline V and J ends were trimmed by 2 bases and 7 bases, with 15 bases remaining between them. Germline CDR1 reads SGHRS; CDR2 reads YFSETQ. CDR3 length equals 14 residues. The CDR3 region has the DNA TGCGCCAGCAGCTTAGAACAGGCCTCCAGGACCCAGTACTTC. Translated: CASSLEQASRTQYF.

This clonotype has a handful of counts. V gene TRBV27 combines with J gene TRBJ2-3, with TRBD1 matching 11 bases. The CDR3 contains 15 residues. Germline CDR1 MNHEY, CDR2 SMNVEV (reference sequence). V dropped 4 bases and J dropped 3; count of bases not matched to a gene: 3. CDR3 nucleotides: TGTGCCAGCAGTTCCGGGACAGGGGGAACAGATACGCAGTATTTT. Translating it yields CASSSGTGGTDTQYF.

This rearrangement joins TRBV9 to TRBJ2-1; a weak D match, TRBD2 (6 bases). V was pared by 3 bases and J by 7 bases, with 17 bases between. CDR3 length: 15 amino acids. Germline CDR1 reads SGDLS; CDR2 reads YYNGEE. CDR3 protein: CASSAFDQEGNEQFF. The DNA for the CDR3 is TGTGCCAGCAGCGCCTTCGACCAGGAGGGTAATGAGCAGTTCTTC.

On this clonotype itself: A read error may be the cause here, since a much bigger clone is one base away. The gene calls are TRBV20-1 and TRBJ2-3, with D possibly matching TRBD1 (6 bases). CDR3 size: 16 residues. The germline gives CDR1 DFQATT, CDR2 SNEGSKA (reference sequence). Written as DNA, the CDR3 is TGCAGTGCCCAAGAAAGGGACCCAGGGGTCACAGATACGCGGTATTTT. Protein sequence: CSAQERDPGVTDTRYF.

The V gene is TRBV4-1, the J gene TRBJ2-6; D gene unclear. Germline CDR1 and CDR2: MGHRA and YSYEKL. CDR3 length: 18 amino acids. V lost 0 bases to trimming and J lost 0 bases, with 12 bases between them. In DNA, the CDR3 is TGCGCCAGCAGCCAAGATCGCCTCTTCGGCTCTGGGGCCAACGTCCTGACTTTC. Protein: CASSQDRLFGSGANVLTF.

V and J are TRBV12-3 or TRBV12-4 and TRBJ2-7; 10 nucleotides agree with TRBD1. The CDR3 totals 15 residues. Losses at the gene ends were 6 bases for V and 6 bases for J; bases not matched to a gene: 11. This chain's CDR3 is CASSPAGTGVVEQYF. CDR3 nucleotides: TGTGCCAGCAGCCCAGCCGGGACAGGGGTTGTCGAGCAGTACTTC.

The chain recombines TRBV7-2 with TRBJ2-3; D is unresolved. The germline CDR1 and CDR2 sequences are SGHTA and FQGNSA. The CDR3 extends over 13 amino acids. Trimming left V 3 bases short and J 6 bases short, with 10 bases between. The DNA for the CDR3 is TGTGCCAGCAGCTTTAAATCGCGCGATACGCAGTATTTT. It translates to CASSFKSRDTQYF. Variable domain in full (rest from reference TRBV7-2 and TRBJ2-3): GAGVSQSPSNKVTEKGKDVELRCDPISGHTALYWYRQSLGQGLEFLIYFQGNSAPDKSGLPSDRFSAERTGGSVSTLTIQRTQQEDSAVYLCASSFKSRDTQYFGPGTRLTVL.

The table lists this clonotype with a few counts. The V call is TRBV20-1, the J call TRBJ2-7; possible D gene TRBD1, 6 bases. The V gene lost 5 bases and the J gene lost 3 bases, with 14 bases spanning the gap. The V gene's germline CDR1 is DFQATT and CDR2 SNEGSKA (reference sequence). The CDR3 sequence is 13 residues long. CDR3 DNA: TGCAGTGCTCAGGGGTGGGCCAGCTACGAGCAGTACTTC. It yields the protein CSAQGWASYEQYF.

This clonotype was detected a few times. The chain recombines TRBV7-3 with TRBJ1-3; a possible D gene is TRBD1 (5 bases). CDR1 SGHTA and CDR2 FQGTGA come from the germline V gene. The ends were cut back, 7 bases at V and 9 bases at J, with 16 bases in the middle. There are 13 residues in the CDR3. CDR3 region: CASTPRVHSTIYF. DNA of the CDR3: TGTGCCAGCACCCCCAGGGTTCATTCCACCATATATTTT. Full variable domain (remainder filled in from reference TRBV7-3 and TRBJ1-3): GAGVSQTPSNKVTEKGKYVELRCDPISGHTALYWYRQSLGQGPEFLIYFQGTGAADDSGLPNDRFFAVRPEGSVSTLKIQRTERGDSAVYLCASTPRVHSTIYFGEGSWLTVV.

This clonotype appeared a few times. The chain recombines TRBV7-9 with TRBJ2-7; 13 nucleotides align to TRBD2. Germline lookup yields CDR1 SEHNR and CDR2 FQNEAQ (reference sequence). J was trimmed by 7 bases and V by 5 bases; bases with no gene match: 11. The CDR3 sequence is 16 residues long. The CDR3 DNA reads as TGTGCCAGCAGCGCTCTAACTAGCGGGGGGGCAGAGGAGCAGTACTTC. Translated: CASSALTSGGAEEQYF.

This chain uses TRBV4-1 with TRBJ2-2; 7 bases agree with TRBD1. Germline CDR1 MGHRA, CDR2 YSYEKL. J lost 5 bases, V lost 0 bases, and 6 bases had no gene match. The CDR3 has 16 residues. The CDR3 DNA follows: TGCGCCAGCAGCCAAGACGCCGGGACAGCGACCGGGGAGCTGTTTTTT. This sequence encodes CASSQDAGTATGELFF.

This clonotype was found a few times. The chain is built from TRBV6-6 and TRBJ1-3; TRBD1 is a possible D gene (5 bases). CDR1 and CDR2 from the germline V gene are MNHNY and SVGAGI (reference sequence). V lost 2 bases, J lost 4 bases, and 18 bases lay in between. There are 17 residues in the CDR3. CDR3 residues: CASSYNNRGSSGNTIYF. CDR3 DNA: TGTGCCAGCAGTTACAATAATAGGGGATCGTCCGGAAACACCATATATTTT.

This CDR3 is CASSPIETPEQFF. Written as DNA, the CDR3 is TGTGCCAGCAGCCCGATCGAGACTCCTGAGCAGTTCTTC. This sequence joins TRBV5-5 and TRBJ2-1; D is unclear. Germline-derived CDR1 and CDR2 are SGHKS and YYEKEE (reference sequence). V lost 4 bases, J lost 9 bases, and 14 bases lay in between. The CDR3 totals 13 residues.

This clonotype was found a few times. The V call is TRBV5-1, the J call TRBJ2-7; D is ambiguous. The germline V and J ends were trimmed by 0 bases and 1 base, with 8 bases remaining between them. In germline, CDR1 is SGHRS, CDR2 YFSETQ. The CDR3 is 14 amino acids. The CDR3 sequence: CASSLERRSYEQYF. The CDR3 DNA is TGCGCCAGCAGCTTGGAACGGAGATCCTACGAGCAGTACTTC.

V is TRBV3-1 and J is TRBJ1-3; D remains unclear. This CDR3 comprises 15 residues. The germline gives CDR1 LGHDT, CDR2 YNNKEL (reference sequence). V was shortened by 4 bases and J by 0 bases, with 10 bases between the two germline ends. CDR3 bases: TGTGCCAGCAGCCCCCTGAGCGGCTCTGGAAACACCATATATTTT. Residues: CASSPLSGSGNTIYF.

V gene TRBV12-3 or TRBV12-4 combines with J gene TRBJ2-3, with D possibly being TRBD2 (6 bases). V gave up 5 bases and J gave up 1 base, with 13 bases separating them. This CDR3 is 15 amino acids long. The CDR3 nucleotides are TGTGCCAGCAGTCGGCGCGGGGATGGCACAGATACGCAGTATTTT. Protein product: CASSRRGDGTDTQYF.

The V gene is TRBV5-1, the J gene TRBJ2-3; D gene uncertain. The CDR3 has 12 residues. The V gene lost 0 bases and the J gene lost 4 bases, with 3 bases spanning the gap. Germline V gene lookup returns CDR1 SGHRS and CDR2 YFSETQ. CDR3 DNA: TGCGCCAGCAGCTTGGTGCCAGATACGCAGTATTTT. This translates into CASSLVPDTQYF.

The V call is TRBV28, the J call TRBJ2-7; 8 bases fit TRBD2. CDR1 is MDHEN, CDR2 SYDVKM, per germline. The CDR3 spans 16 residues. The trim removed 3 bases at V and 2 bases at J, leaving 9 bases unmatched. The chain's CDR3 is CASSFSLAGLTYEQYF. CDR3 coding DNA: TGTGCCAGCAGTTTTTCATTAGCGGGATTAACCTACGAGCAGTACTTC.

The CDR3 loop is CSGRGGEDYEQYF. The DNA of the CDR3 is TGCAGCGGTCGTGGGGGGGAAGACTACGAGCAGTACTTC. The V and J genes are TRBV29-1 and TRBJ2-7, with 7 bases lining up with TRBD2. From germline, CDR1 is SQVTM and CDR2 ANQGSEA. Germline trimming cut 7 bases from V and 3 bases from J; bases unmatched to any gene: 9. The CDR3 extends over 13 amino acids.

The V call is TRBV24-1, the J call TRBJ2-2, with 8 nucleotides matching TRBD1. CDR3 length: 15 amino acids. Germline lookup yields CDR1 KGHDR and CDR2 SFDVKD. V lost 4 bases and J lost 6; bases outside the gene matches: 6. The CDR3 here is CATSEQRTGPGELFF. The CDR3 DNA reads as TGTGCCACCAGTGAGCAACGGACAGGGCCCGGGGAGCTGTTTTTT.

This clonotype appeared a few times. The chain employs TRBV28 and TRBJ1-5; 7 positions agree with TRBD1. V was pared by 5 bases and J by 5 bases, with 12 bases of the junction left unmatched. Germline CDR1 is MDHEN and CDR2 is SYDVKM. CDR3 length: 16 amino acids. CDR3 region: CASSLPGTDPHQPQHF. CDR3 nucleotides: TGTGCCAGCAGTCTGCCCGGGACAGACCCACATCAGCCCCAGCATTTT.